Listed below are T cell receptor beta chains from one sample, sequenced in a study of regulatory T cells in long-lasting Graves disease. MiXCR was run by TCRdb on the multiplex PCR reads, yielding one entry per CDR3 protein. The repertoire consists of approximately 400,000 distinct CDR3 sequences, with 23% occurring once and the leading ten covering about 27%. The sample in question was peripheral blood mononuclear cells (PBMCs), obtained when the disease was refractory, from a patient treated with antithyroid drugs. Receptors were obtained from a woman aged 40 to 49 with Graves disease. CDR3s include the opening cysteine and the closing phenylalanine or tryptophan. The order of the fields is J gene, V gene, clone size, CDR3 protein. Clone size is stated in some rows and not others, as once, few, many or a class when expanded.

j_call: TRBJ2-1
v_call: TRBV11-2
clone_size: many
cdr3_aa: CASSGGLAGGGGNEQFF

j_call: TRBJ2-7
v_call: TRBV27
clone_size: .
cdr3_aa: CASSYGTEIHEQYF

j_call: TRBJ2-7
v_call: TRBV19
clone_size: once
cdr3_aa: CASSMTGGNEQYF

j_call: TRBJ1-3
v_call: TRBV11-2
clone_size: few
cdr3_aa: CASSPSPGQGGFYGDTIYF

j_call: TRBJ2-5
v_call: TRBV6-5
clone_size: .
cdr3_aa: CASSWTELEETQYF

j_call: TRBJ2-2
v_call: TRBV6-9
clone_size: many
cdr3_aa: CASSLGGMWRNTGELFF

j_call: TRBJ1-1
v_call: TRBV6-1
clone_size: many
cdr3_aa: CASWRTNGEAFF

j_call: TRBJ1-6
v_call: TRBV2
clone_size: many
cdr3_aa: CASSSNGDSPLHF

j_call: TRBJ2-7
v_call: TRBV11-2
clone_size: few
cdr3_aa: CASSLMSAASYEQYF

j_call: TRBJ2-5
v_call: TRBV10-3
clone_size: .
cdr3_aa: CAISEIRGRETQYF

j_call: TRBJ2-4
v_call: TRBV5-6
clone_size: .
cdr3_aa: CASSLELAGARNIQYF

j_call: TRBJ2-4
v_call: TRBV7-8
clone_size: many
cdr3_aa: CASSPMAPHGGFQYF

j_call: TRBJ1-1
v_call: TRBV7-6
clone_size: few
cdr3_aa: CASSLSWDRVSTQGAFF

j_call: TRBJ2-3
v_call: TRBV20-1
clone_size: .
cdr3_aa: CSAPTSGDTQYF

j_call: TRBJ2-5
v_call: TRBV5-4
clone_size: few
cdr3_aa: CASSFSGRKQETQYF

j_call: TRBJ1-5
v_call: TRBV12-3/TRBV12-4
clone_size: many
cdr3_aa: CASSTGGWGNQPQHF

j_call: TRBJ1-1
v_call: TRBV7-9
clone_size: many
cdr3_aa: CASSLGQGARLDTEAFF

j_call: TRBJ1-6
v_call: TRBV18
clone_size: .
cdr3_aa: CASSPEQGPWSPLHF

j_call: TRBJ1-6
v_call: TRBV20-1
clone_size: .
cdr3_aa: CSARGPSYSPLHF

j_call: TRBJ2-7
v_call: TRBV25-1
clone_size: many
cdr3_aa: CASSEQGGSYEQYF

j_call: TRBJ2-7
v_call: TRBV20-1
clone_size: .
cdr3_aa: CSARSGTSGRMGEQYF

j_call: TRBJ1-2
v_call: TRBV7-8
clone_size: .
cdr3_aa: CASSLEVRFYYGYTF

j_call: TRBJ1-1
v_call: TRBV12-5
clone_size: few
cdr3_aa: CASAPGRDRGRGTEAFF

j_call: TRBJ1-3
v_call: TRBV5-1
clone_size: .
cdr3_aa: CASSLAAQGSSGNTIYF

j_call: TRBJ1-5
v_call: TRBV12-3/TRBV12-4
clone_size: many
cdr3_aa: CASSLGGGGNSNQPQHF

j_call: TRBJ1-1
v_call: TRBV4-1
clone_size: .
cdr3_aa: CASDSNGGTEAFF

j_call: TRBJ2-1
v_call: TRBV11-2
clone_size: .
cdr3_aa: CASSLGYGGHDEQFF

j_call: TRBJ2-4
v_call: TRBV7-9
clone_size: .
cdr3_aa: CASSQQGGGNIQYF

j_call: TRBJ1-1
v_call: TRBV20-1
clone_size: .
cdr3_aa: CSARDRRSSNTEAFF

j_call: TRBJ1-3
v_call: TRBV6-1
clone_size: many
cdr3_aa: CASRGQGPSGNTIYF

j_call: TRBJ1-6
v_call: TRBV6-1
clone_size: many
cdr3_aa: CASRPTPGHNNSPLHF

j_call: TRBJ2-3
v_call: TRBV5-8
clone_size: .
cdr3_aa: CASSLGTAWGDTQYF

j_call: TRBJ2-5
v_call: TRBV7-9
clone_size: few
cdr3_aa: CATGGRGETQYF

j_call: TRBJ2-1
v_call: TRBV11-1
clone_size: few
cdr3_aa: CASSPDNSYNEQFF

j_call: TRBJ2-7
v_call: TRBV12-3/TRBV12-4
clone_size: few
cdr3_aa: CASSPNRPFGSSYEQYF

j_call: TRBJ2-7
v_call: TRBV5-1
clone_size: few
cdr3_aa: CASSLPGSGNEQYF

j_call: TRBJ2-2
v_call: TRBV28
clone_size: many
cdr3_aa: CASSHHRGSVAGELFF

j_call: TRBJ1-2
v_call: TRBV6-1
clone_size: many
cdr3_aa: CASRGRYSHGYTF

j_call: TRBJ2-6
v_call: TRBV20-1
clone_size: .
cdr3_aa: CSAVGQPNVLTF

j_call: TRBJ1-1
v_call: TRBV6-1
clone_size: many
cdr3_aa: CASRPLQRNTEAFF

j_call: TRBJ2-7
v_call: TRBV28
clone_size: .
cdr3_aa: CASSLLVSEQYF

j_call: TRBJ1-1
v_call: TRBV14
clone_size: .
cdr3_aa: CASSHRWGRNTEAFF

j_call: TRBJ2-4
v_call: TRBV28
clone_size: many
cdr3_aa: CASSLSGYQNIQYF

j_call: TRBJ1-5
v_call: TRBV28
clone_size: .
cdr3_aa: CASRPGWSNQPQHF

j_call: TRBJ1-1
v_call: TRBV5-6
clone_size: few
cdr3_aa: CASSLGWGANTEAFF

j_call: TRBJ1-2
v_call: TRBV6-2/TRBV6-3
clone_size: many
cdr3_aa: CASSWDTGYGYTF

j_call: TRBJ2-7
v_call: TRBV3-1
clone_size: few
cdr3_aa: CASSQVRAGWYEQYF

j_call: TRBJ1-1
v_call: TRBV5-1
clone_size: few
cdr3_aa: CASSLDQKDFFDTEAFF

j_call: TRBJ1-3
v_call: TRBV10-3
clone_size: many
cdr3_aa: CAISEGGDPGNTIYF

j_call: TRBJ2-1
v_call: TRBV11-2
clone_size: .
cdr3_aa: CASSPLTHSYNEQFF

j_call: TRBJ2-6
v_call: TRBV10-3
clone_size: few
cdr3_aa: CAISDLSGTKFPSGANVLTF

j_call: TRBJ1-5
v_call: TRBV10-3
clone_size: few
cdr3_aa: CASSWTIASNQPQHF

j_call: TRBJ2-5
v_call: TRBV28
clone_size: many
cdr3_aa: CATRGQRWAAQYF

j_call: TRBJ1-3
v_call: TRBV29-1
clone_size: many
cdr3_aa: CSVEDRRRAYF

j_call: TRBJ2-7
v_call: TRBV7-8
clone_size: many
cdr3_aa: CASSLVGSNYEQYF